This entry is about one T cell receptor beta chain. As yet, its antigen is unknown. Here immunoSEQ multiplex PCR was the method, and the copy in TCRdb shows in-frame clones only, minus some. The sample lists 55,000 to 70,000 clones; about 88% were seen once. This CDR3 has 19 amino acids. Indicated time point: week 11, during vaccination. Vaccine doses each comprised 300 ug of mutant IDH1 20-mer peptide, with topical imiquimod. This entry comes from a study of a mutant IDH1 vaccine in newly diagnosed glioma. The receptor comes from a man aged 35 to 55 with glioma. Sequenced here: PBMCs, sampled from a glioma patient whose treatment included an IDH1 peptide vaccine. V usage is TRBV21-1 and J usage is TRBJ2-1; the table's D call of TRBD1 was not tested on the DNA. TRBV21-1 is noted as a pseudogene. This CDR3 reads CASSTGQGAVDQGNNEQFF. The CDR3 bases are TGTGCCAGCAGCACGGGACAGGGCGCCGTGGACCAAGGTAACAATGAGCAGTTCTTC.